The 22 T cell receptor beta chains presented below share a single source sample, sequenced in a study of T-cell memory formation after mild COVID-19 (dated by TCRdb to 2020 to 2023). Libraries were constructed by 5' RACE. For sequencing, an Illumina NovaSeq 6000 was employed. In-frame beta chains were kept once TCRdb had trimmed the public reads at Q25 with fastp and called clones with MiXCR. Rows are combined by CDR3 protein, so each entry shows the most common genes and DNA. This sample lists under 250,000 distinct CDR3 sequences; 27% were detected once. Around 10% of the sample belongs to the ten largest clones. Sequences were obtained from PBMCs or a T cell subset sorted from them (not recorded which). The origin of the receptors is an adult woman who had mild COVID-19 (a few samples of this study predate the infection). The sample titles of this study are shuffled in the database, so cell type and time point are left out; the donor was told from shared clones.

This clonotype was detected only a few times. V is TRBV29-1 and J is TRBJ1-6; D remains ambiguous. The length of the CDR3 is 12 residues. Trimming cost V 7 bases and J 8 bases, with 12 bases left between them. The germline gives CDR1 SQVTM, CDR2 ANQGSEA. CDR3 amino acids: CSGPRTYSPLHF. The CDR3 DNA follows: TGCAGCGGCCCCAGGACCTATTCACCCCTCCACTTT.

Only a few counts were recorded for this clonotype. This chain connects TRBV5-1 to TRBJ2-7; D is possibly TRBD1 (6 bases). Trimming shortened V by 0 bases and J by 4 bases, and 11 bases separated the two germline ends. Germline CDR1 reads SGHRS; CDR2 reads YFSETQ. This CDR3 has 14 amino acids. The CDR3 here is CASSLGDTVYEQYF. In DNA, the CDR3 is TGCGCCAGCAGCTTGGGGGACACAGTTTACGAGCAGTACTTC.

The V and J genes are TRBV3-1 and TRBJ2-2; 8 bases are shared with TRBD2. Germline V gene lookup returns CDR1 LGHDT and CDR2 YNNKEL (reference sequence). V lost 4 bases to trimming and J lost 1 base; unmatched junction nucleotides: 5. The CDR3 spans 16 residues. The CDR3 DNA is TGTGCCAGCAGCCTAGCGGGAATAAGGAACACCGGGGAGCTGTTTTTT. This translates into CASSLAGIRNTGELFF.

This clonotype was recorded a few times. The CDR3 loop reads CAWRPDGISYEQYF. CDR3 DNA: TGTGCCTGGAGACCCGACGGGATCTCCTACGAGCAGTACTTC. The chain is built from TRBV30 and TRBJ2-7; D may be TRBD2 (5 bases). The length of the CDR3 is 14 residues. In germline, CDR1 is GTSNPN, CDR2 SVGIG (reference sequence). V lost 3 bases and J lost 0, with 12 bases in between.

The chain is built from TRBV12-3 or TRBV12-4 and TRBJ2-5; no clear D. This CDR3 has 16 residues. The V end was cut by 3 bases, the J end by 0 bases, with 14 bases between. The chain's CDR3 is CASSLFVESYQETQYF. The DNA of the CDR3 is TGTGCCAGCAGTTTGTTCGTAGAGTCGTACCAAGAGACCCAGTACTTC.

This clonotype was seen only a few times. This rearrangement joins TRBV4-2 to TRBJ2-1, with 9 nucleotides matching TRBD2. The length of the CDR3 is 18 residues. Germline V lookup: CDR1 LGHNA, CDR2 YNFKEQ. The junction had 19 bases not matched to a gene; V was cut back by 6 bases and J by 7 bases. DNA for the CDR3: TGTGCCAGCAGTTTCATAGGTGGTGGCGGGAGGGCCGGAAATGAGCAGTTCTTC. Its protein is CASSFIGGGGRAGNEQFF.

The V gene is TRBV12-3 or TRBV12-4, the J gene TRBJ2-7, with D uncertain. This CDR3 spans 13 amino acids. V dropped 4 bases and J dropped 6 bases, with 13 bases sitting between them. CDR3 sequence reads: CASSYGGLSEQYF. CDR3 in DNA: TGTGCCAGCAGTTACGGTGGGTTAAGCGAGCAGTACTTC.

CDR3 sequence: CASSQLLAGDVTDTQYF. The CDR3 DNA is TGTGCCAGCAGCCAGCTACTAGCGGGAGATGTGACAGATACGCAGTATTTT. The V call is TRBV14, the J call TRBJ2-3; 11 nucleotides match TRBD2. This CDR3 region has 17 residues. J was trimmed by 3 bases and V by 3 bases; bases with no gene match: 8. Germline lookup yields CDR1 SGHDN and CDR2 FVKESK. Based on the CDR3 plus reference TRBV14 and TRBJ2-3, the full variable domain is EAGVTQFPSHSVIEKGQTVTLRCDPISGHDNLYWYRRVMGKEIKFLLHFVKESKQDESGMPNNRFLAERTGGTYSTLKVQPAELEDSGVYFCASSQLLAGDVTDTQYFGPGTRLTVL.

This clonotype was recorded a few times. The V call is TRBV29-1, the J call TRBJ2-7, with no clear D. Trimming cost V 4 bases and J 5 bases, with 12 bases left between them. This CDR3 spans 12 amino acids. The germline V gene encodes CDR1 SQVTM and CDR2 ANQGSEA. The CDR3 loop reads CSVVDRNNEQYF. The DNA of the CDR3 is TGCAGCGTTGTGGACCGCAACAACGAGCAGTACTTC.

DNA for the CDR3: TGCAGCGTTGAAATGGGGGACGGAGCTTTCTTT. It translates to CSVEMGDGAFF. This chain connects TRBV29-1 to TRBJ1-1, with TRBD1 as a possible D gene (5 bases). Germline CDR1 reads SQVTM; CDR2 reads ANQGSEA. V dropped 2 bases and J dropped 10 bases, with 11 bases sitting between them. The CDR3 sequence is 11 residues long.

The J gene is TRBJ2-3, the V gene TRBV24-1, with D perhaps being TRBD1 or TRBD2 (5 bases each). CDR1 and CDR2 (germline): KGHDR, SFDVKD. V shed 4 bases and J shed 1 base, with 14 bases lying between them. CDR3 size: 16 residues. CDR3 nucleotide sequence: TGTGCCACCAGTGACCTAGAACTAGGGGGCACAGATACGCAGTATTTT. Translating gives CATSDLELGGTDTQYF.

This clonotype was detected a few times. The genes are TRBV6-5 and TRBJ2-3; 13 nucleotides align to TRBD2. V shed 0 bases and J 8 bases; nucleotides not matched to a gene: 8. CDR3 length: 17 amino acids. Germline V gene lookup returns CDR1 MNHEY and CDR2 SVGAGI. CDR3 sequence (DNA): TGTGCCAGCAGTTACTCCGGACTAGCGGGAGCTAGGGGTACGCAGTATTTT. Its translation: CASSYSGLAGARGTQYF.

The rearrangement joins TRBV3-1 to TRBJ1-2; D gene unclear. The germline V gene has CDR1 LGHDT and CDR2 YNNKEL (reference sequence). V lost 1 base, J lost 4 bases, and 10 bases lay in between. The CDR3 has 14 residues. As DNA, the CDR3 is TGTGCCAGCAGCCAAGGCACAGCCTTCTATGGCTACACCTTC. Encoded protein: CASSQGTAFYGYTF.

This chain uses TRBV29-1 with TRBJ1-1, with D unresolved. Germline-derived CDR1 and CDR2 are SQVTM and ANQGSEA. Between the trimmed V and J ends, which lost 4 bases and 6 bases, there was a span of 15 bases. CDR3 length: 13 amino acids. The CDR3 DNA reads as TGCAGCGTTGCTGGGGAACCTTCCTCTGAAGCTTTCTTT. It translates to CSVAGEPSSEAFF. Complete variable domain (other parts from reference TRBV29-1 and TRBJ1-1): SAVISQKPSRDICQRGTSLTIQCQVDSQVTMMFWYRQQPGQSLTLIATANQGSEATYESGFVIDKFPISRPNLTFSTLTVSNMSPEDSSIYLCSVAGEPSSEAFFGQGTRLTVV.

This chain joins TRBV12-3 or TRBV12-4 and TRBJ2-1; TRBD1 might be the D (5 bases). This CDR3 has 13 amino acids. The ends were cut back, 6 bases at V and 7 bases at J, with 13 bases in the middle. The CDR3: CASSLKQGNEQFF. In DNA, the CDR3 is TGTGCCAGCAGCCTCAAGCAGGGTAATGAGCAGTTCTTC.

This clonotype was picked up a small number of times. The chain carries TRBV20-1 and TRBJ2-2; no clear D. There are 11 residues in the CDR3. Germline assignment: CDR1 DFQATT and CDR2 SNEGSKA (reference sequence). The V end lost 2 bases, the J end lost 7 bases, and 5 bases lay between the germline ends. The CDR3, as DNA: TGCAGTGCTAGAAATATCGGGGAGCTGTTTTTT. It encodes CSARNIGELFF.

This chain links TRBV6-2 or TRBV6-3 with TRBJ2-1; 7 positions agree with TRBD2. The CDR3 spans 14 residues. After removal of 4 bases from V and 9 bases from J, the junction contained 9 bases not matched to a gene. Germline V gene lookup returns CDR1 MNHEY and CDR2 SVGEGT. The CDR3 loop is CASSSTGTTLEQFF. For the CDR3, the DNA is TGTGCCAGCAGTTCAACCGGGACTACCCTTGAGCAGTTCTTC.

In its sample, this clonotype was seen a few times. J is TRBJ2-1 and V is TRBV7-8; TRBD2 agrees at 15 bases. The CDR3 contains 19 residues. CDR1 and CDR2 (germline): SGHVS, FQNEAQ. Trimming cost V 2 bases and J 0 bases; bases outside gene matches: 5. DNA of the CDR3: TGTGCCAGCAGCTTACCGTGGACTAGCGGGAGGGCCTCCTACAATGAGCAGTTCTTC. Translated, it gives CASSLPWTSGRASYNEQFF.

The gene calls are TRBV30 and TRBJ2-1, with TRBD1 as a possible D gene (6 bases). Germline V lookup: CDR1 GTSNPN, CDR2 SVGIG (reference sequence). This CDR3 contains 16 residues. V dropped 1 base and J dropped 4 bases, with 17 bases sitting between them. CDR3 nucleotides: TGTGCCTGGAGTGCCCCGGACAGTCTCAGGTACAATGAGCAGTTCTTC. Encoded protein: CAWSAPDSLRYNEQFF.

This clonotype came up a few times. The rearrangement uses TRBV20-1 and TRBJ1-1, with 7 nucleotides matching TRBD1. Germline-derived CDR1 and CDR2 are DFQATT and SNEGSKA (reference sequence). The CDR3 sequence is 14 residues long. V trimming: 5 bases; J trimming: 3 bases; junction bases outside the gene matches: 9. Written as DNA, the CDR3 is TGCAGTGCTGACTACAGGGGTGGGTACACTGAAGCTTTCTTT. Protein: CSADYRGGYTEAFF.

This clonotype was seen a handful of times. The chain employs TRBV7-9 and TRBJ2-7; possible D gene TRBD2, 5 bases. This CDR3 is 16 amino acids long. Germline loops: CDR1 SEHNR, CDR2 FQNEAQ (reference sequence). With 0 bases removed from V and 3 bases from J, the gap between germline ends came to 15 bases. The CDR3 sequence: CASSLAAWGEGYEQYF. Here the CDR3 DNA reads TGTGCCAGCAGCTTAGCTGCATGGGGAGAGGGCTACGAGCAGTACTTC.

In its sample, this clonotype was seen once. The gene calls are TRBV6-5 and TRBJ1-1; weak D call: TRBD1 (5 bases). The CDR3 contains 12 residues. From germline, CDR1 is MNHEY and CDR2 SVGAGI. V was clipped by 8 bases and J by 5 bases, with 12 bases between them. The CDR3 region is CASHGGGTEAFF. CDR3 DNA sequence: TGTGCCAGCCACGGGGGTGGGACTGAAGCTTTCTTT.